The rows below give T cell receptor beta chains drawn from one sample of a study of shared T cell receptors in the human thymus. Here immunoSEQ multiplex PCR was the method, and the copy in TCRdb shows in-frame clones only, minus some. The sample consists of approximately 490,000 clones, approximately 80% of them appearing once. The data also belong to a second study, concerning human thymus T cells.

What was sequenced was thymocytes. The receptors stem from a boy in the first two years of life with a congenital heart defect. Each CDR3 is given with its conserved first and last residue. A D gene is named only where the DNA matches it firmly. Size is stated for part of the rows, as once, few or many counts, or as a class when the clone is expanded.

D: -; J: TRBJ2-6; V: TRBV10-3; size: -; DNA: TGTGCCATCAGTGCCAGGCTCTCTGGGGCCAACGTCCTGACTTTC; CDR3: CAISARLSGANVLTF
D: TRBD2; J: TRBJ2-7; V: TRBV9; size: -; DNA: TGTGCCAGCAGCGTAGGGCGGGAGGGCCGGGTGCCGCCCGAGCAGTACTTC; CDR3: CASSVGREGRVPPEQYF
D: TRBD2; J: TRBJ2-7; V: TRBV6-5; size: few; DNA: TGTGCCAGCAGACCCAATTGGGGGGGTACCTACGAGCAGTACTTC; CDR3: CASRPNWGGTYEQYF
D: TRBD1; J: TRBJ1-2; V: TRBV23-1; size: -; DNA: TGCGCCAGCAGTCAATTGGACAGGGAGTATGGCTACACCTTC; CDR3: CASSQLDREYGYTF
D: TRBD2; J: TRBJ2-7; V: TRBV28; size: -; DNA: TGTGCCAGCAGTTTTAGGCTAGCGGGAGTGTTAGGGACCAACGAGCAGTACTTC; CDR3: CASSFRLAGVLGTNEQYF
D: -; J: TRBJ1-4; V: TRBV15; size: -; DNA: TGTGCCACCAGCAGAGGGGCAGAGAAATGGAAACTGTTTTTT; CDR3: CATSRGAEKWKLFF
D: -; J: TRBJ1-2; V: TRBV25-1; size: -; DNA: TGTGCCAGCAGTGGCCAGGGCCATGGCTACACCTTC; CDR3: CASSGQGHGYTF
D: TRBD2; J: TRBJ2-7; V: TRBV7-3; size: -; DNA: TGTGCCAGCAGGTCCCGGGCTAGCGGAAACTACGAGCAGTACTTC; CDR3: CASRSRASGNYEQYF
D: TRBD2; J: TRBJ2-5; V: TRBV19; size: -; DNA: TGTGCCAGTAGTATAACGGGAGGTAGCGCGAGAGCCCAGTACTTC; CDR3: CASSITGGSARAQYF
D: TRBD2; J: TRBJ2-7; V: TRBV5-1; size: few; DNA: TGCGCCAGCAGCTGGAGGGACGGGAGGGCCGACTACGAGCAGTACTTC; CDR3: CASSWRDGRADYEQYF
D: -; J: TRBJ1-3; V: TRBV7-2; size: -; DNA: TGTGCCAGCAGCTCCGGGACACTCTCTGGAAACACCATATATTTT; CDR3: CASSSGTLSGNTIYF
D: TRBD1; J: TRBJ2-5; V: TRBV4-2; size: -; DNA: TGTGCCAGCAGCCAAGATTATGGGCGGGGACCCTACAGGGGGGAGACCCAGTACTTC; CDR3: CASSQDYGRGPYRGETQYF
D: -; J: TRBJ2-7; V: TRBV6-6; size: once; DNA: TGTGCCAGCAGTTACTCCGGGAGCAGCTCCTACGAGCAGTACTTC; CDR3: CASSYSGSSSYEQYF
D: -; J: TRBJ1-5; V: TRBV15; size: -; DNA: TGTGCCACCAGCAGAGCTGAGGGAATTAGCGATCAGCCCCAGCATTTT; CDR3: CATSRAEGISDQPQHF
D: -; J: TRBJ2-5; V: TRBV13; size: -; DNA: TGTGCCAGCAGCTTATGGGGAGAAGGAGAGACCCAGTACTTC; CDR3: CASSLWGEGETQYF
D: TRBD1; J: TRBJ2-7; V: TRBV27; size: -; DNA: TGTGCCAGCAGTCGTAGGGACAGGGGAGCCTACGAGCAGTACTTC; CDR3: CASSRRDRGAYEQYF
D: -; J: TRBJ1-1; V: TRBV19; size: -; DNA: TGTGCCGCAAACACGGGTGTTGAGGACACTGAAGCTTTCTTT; CDR3: CAANTGVEDTEAFF
D: TRBD1; J: TRBJ2-7; V: TRBV6-4; size: -; DNA: TGTGCCAGCAGTGAGTGGACAGGGGTGTACGAGCAGTACTTC; CDR3: CASSEWTGVYEQYF
D: TRBD1; J: TRBJ1-2; V: TRBV19; size: few; DNA: TGTGCCAGTCGCGGGACAGGGGGTTATGGCTACACCTTC; CDR3: CASRGTGGYGYTF
D: TRBD2; J: TRBJ2-7; V: TRBV28; size: -; DNA: TGTGCCAGCAGTTTAGGGCTAGCGGGGTCCTGCTGCTTC; CDR3: CASSLGLAGSCCF
D: TRBD1; J: TRBJ2-7; V: TRBV30; size: -; DNA: TGTGCCTACGACAGGGACACCTCCTACGAGCAGTACTTC; CDR3: CAYDRDTSYEQYF
D: -; J: TRBJ2-1; V: TRBV15; size: -; DNA: TGTGCCACCAGCAGAGATCCCGGAGATGAGCAGTTCTTC; CDR3: CATSRDPGDEQFF
D: -; J: TRBJ2-3; V: TRBV5-6; size: -; DNA: TGTGCCAGCAGCCTAGGGGCGGGGTGGGGGACAGATACGCAGTATTTT; CDR3: CASSLGAGWGTDTQYF
D: -; J: TRBJ2-7; V: TRBV7-2; size: -; DNA: TGTGCCAGCAGCTTGAACGGGGATCCCTACGAGCAGTACTTC; CDR3: CASSLNGDPYEQYF
D: -; J: TRBJ2-1; V: TRBV20-1; size: -; DNA: TGCAGTCCCCGTGGGGGGTATGAGCAGTTCTTC; CDR3: CSPRGGYEQFF
D: TRBD2; J: TRBJ2-5; V: TRBV25-1; size: -; DNA: TGTGCCAGCAGTGTGCAAGCGGGGGGCGAGACTGAGACCCAGTACTTC; CDR3: CASSVQAGGETETQYF
D: -; J: TRBJ2-5; V: TRBV2; size: -; DNA: TGTGCCAGCAGTGCCCCGACTAGTCGCGCGGGACAAGAGACCCAGTACTTC; CDR3: CASSAPTSRAGQETQYF
D: -; J: TRBJ2-7; V: TRBV30; size: -; DNA: TGTGCCTGGAGTCCCCGCTCCTACGAGCAGTACTTC; CDR3: CAWSPRSYEQYF
D: TRBD2; J: TRBJ2-1; V: TRBV5-1; size: -; DNA: TGCGCCAGCAGCTTGGGCCAGTGGCCCCGGGATACCGGGACTAGCGGGAGCCCCTACAATGAGCAGTTCTTC; CDR3: CASSLGQWPRDTGTSGSPYNEQFF
D: TRBD2; J: TRBJ2-7; V: TRBV10-1; size: -; DNA: TGCGCCAGCAGTGAGAGGGGGGGACGGCGGGAGGAGTCCCCCTACGAGCAGTACTTC; CDR3: CASSERGGRREESPYEQYF
D: -; J: TRBJ2-7; V: TRBV27; size: -; DNA: TGTGCCAGCAGTTTATTCGGGTTGGGGCAGGCATACGAGCAGTACTTC; CDR3: CASSLFGLGQAYEQYF
D: TRBD1; J: TRBJ2-7; V: TRBV5-1; size: few; DNA: TGCGCCAGCAGCTGGGGCTCCGGGACAGGGGGCTTCTACGAGCAGTACTTC; CDR3: CASSWGSGTGGFYEQYF
D: TRBD2; J: TRBJ2-5; V: TRBV29-1; size: -; DNA: TGCAGCGTGGCGGGACAGGATGGGGCTAGCGGGAGGGCAGAGACCCAGTACTTC; CDR3: CSVAGQDGASGRAETQYF
D: -; J: TRBJ2-7; V: TRBV9; size: few; DNA: TGTGCCAGCAGCGTAGGAAGGACGGAGGCCTACGAGCAGTACTTC; CDR3: CASSVGRTEAYEQYF
D: TRBD1; J: TRBJ1-3; V: TRBV13; size: -; DNA: TGTGCCAGCAGCTTGCAGGACAGGGGTGGAAACACCATATATTTT; CDR3: CASSLQDRGGNTIYF
D: -; J: TRBJ2-3; V: TRBV7-2; size: few; DNA: TGTGCCAGCAGCCCCACGGTGTCTCAAACGAGGGATACGCAGTATTTT; CDR3: CASSPTVSQTRDTQYF
D: TRBD1; J: TRBJ2-5; V: TRBV5-4; size: once; DNA: TGTGCCAGCAGCTTGGTCAGGAAACAGGGGGCAGGAGAGACCCAGTACTTC; CDR3: CASSLVRKQGAGETQYF
D: TRBD2; J: TRBJ2-1; V: TRBV5-4; size: -; DNA: TGTGCCAGCAGAGATACTAGCGGGAGTGGGAATGAGCAGTTCTTC; CDR3: CASRDTSGSGNEQFF
D: -; J: TRBJ1-1; V: TRBV7-9; size: -; DNA: TGTGCCAGCAGCTTTCTCAGGTCCACAGCGAACACTGAAGCTTTCTTT; CDR3: CASSFLRSTANTEAFF
D: TRBD1; J: TRBJ2-7; V: TRBV5-8; size: -; DNA: TGTGCCAGCAGCTTGGACCGGGACAGGCGAGACGAGCAGTACTTC; CDR3: CASSLDRDRRDEQYF
D: TRBD1; J: TRBJ1-2; V: TRBV5-4; size: -; DNA: TGTGCCAGCAGCTTACACCTATGGGATCGACAGGGAAGGGATGGCTACACCTTC; CDR3: CASSLHLWDRQGRDGYTF
D: TRBD1; J: TRBJ1-1; V: TRBV4-3; size: few; DNA: TGCGCCAGCAGCCAAGCAGGGGGCGTCGGGAACACTGAAGCTTTCTTT; CDR3: CASSQAGGVGNTEAFF
D: -; J: TRBJ1-1; V: TRBV18; size: -; DNA: TGTGCCAGCTCACCCACAGGGACTGAAGCTTTCTTT; CDR3: CASSPTGTEAFF
D: TRBD2; J: TRBJ2-5; V: TRBV28; size: -; DNA: TGTGCCAGCAGAGGACTAGCGGGCCCCCAAGAGACCCAGTACTTC; CDR3: CASRGLAGPQETQYF
D: TRBD1; J: TRBJ2-5; V: TRBV4-3; size: -; DNA: TGCGCCAGCAGCCATGACAGGGGAAAGACCCAGTACTTC; CDR3: CASSHDRGKTQYF
D: TRBD1; J: TRBJ1-3; V: TRBV2; size: few; DNA: TGTGCCAGCAGTGAACTACAGGGGAAACAAGTAGTGCATTTT; CDR3: CASSELQGKQVVHF
D: TRBD1; J: TRBJ1-5; V: TRBV4-1; size: few; DNA: TGCGCCAGCAGCCAAGCCGGGACAGGGGGCTTAAATAGCAATCAGCCCCAGCATTTT; CDR3: CASSQAGTGGLNSNQPQHF
D: -; J: TRBJ1-4; V: TRBV5-5; size: -; DNA: TGTGCCAGCAGCTTGTTCCAGGGATGGACTAATGAAAAACTGTTTTTT; CDR3: CASSLFQGWTNEKLFF
D: -; J: TRBJ1-1; V: TRBV7-2; size: -; DNA: TGTGCCAGCACCCCGGGGGTGGGAAAAGCTTTCTTT; CDR3: CASTPGVGKAFF
D: -; J: TRBJ2-1; V: TRBV4-2; size: -; DNA: TGTGCCAGCAGCCAAGAGACCGAATTTAGACGAGGTTGGAGTGAGCAGTTCTTC; CDR3: CASSQETEFRRGWSEQFF
D: TRBD1; J: TRBJ1-2; V: TRBV27; size: -; DNA: TGTGCCAGCACCGGGAGGGGGCTTGATGGCTACACCTTC; CDR3: CASTGRGLDGYTF
D: -; J: TRBJ1-4; V: TRBV10-3; size: -; DNA: TGTGCCATCAGTGACTTGGAGAATGAAAAACTGTTTTTT; CDR3: CAISDLENEKLFF
D: -; J: TRBJ2-1; V: TRBV10-1; size: -; DNA: TGCGCCAGCAGTGAGTCCGGGCTAGCAGCCTACAATGAGCAGTTCTTC; CDR3: CASSESGLAAYNEQFF
D: -; J: TRBJ2-1; V: TRBV29-1; size: -; DNA: TGCAGCGCTGAACCGGGGGATGAGCAGTTCTTC; CDR3: CSAEPGDEQFF
D: TRBD1; J: TRBJ2-7; V: TRBV29-1; size: -; DNA: TGCAGCGTTGACCCCGGGACAGGGCTCTACGAGCAGTACTTC; CDR3: CSVDPGTGLYEQYF
D: TRBD2; J: TRBJ2-3; V: TRBV5-6; size: -; DNA: TGTGCCAGCAGGTCCGGGACTAGCGACGGGGCGGATACGCAGTATTTT; CDR3: CASRSGTSDGADTQYF